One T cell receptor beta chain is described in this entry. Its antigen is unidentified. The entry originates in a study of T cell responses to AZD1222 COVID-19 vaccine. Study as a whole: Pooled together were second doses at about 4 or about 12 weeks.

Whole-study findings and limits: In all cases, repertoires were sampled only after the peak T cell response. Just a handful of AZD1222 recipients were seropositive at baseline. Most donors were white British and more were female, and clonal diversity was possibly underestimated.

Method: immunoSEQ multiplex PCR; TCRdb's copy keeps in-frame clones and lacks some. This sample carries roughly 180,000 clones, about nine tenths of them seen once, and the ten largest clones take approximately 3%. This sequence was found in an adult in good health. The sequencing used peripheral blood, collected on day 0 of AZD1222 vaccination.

CDR3 residues: CASSFQTLSGSEQFF. Written as DNA, the CDR3 is TGTGCCAGCAGCTTTCAGACCCTCTCGGGGAGCGAGCAGTTCTTC. The chain couples TRBV11-2 to TRBJ2-1, with a weak D call TRBD2 (5 bases). The CDR3 contains 15 residues. Germline-derived CDR1 and CDR2 are SGHAT and FQNNGV. The V end was cut by 3 bases, the J end by 10 bases, with 19 bases between.